The 22 T cell receptor beta chains in this list originate from one sample, sequenced in a study of T cells in localized non-small cell lung cancer. Generated by immunoSEQ multiplex PCR, the TCRdb table keeps only in-frame clones and is missing some. The data show about 35,000 clones, around 93% seen once. Sample: peripheral blood mononuclear cells, taken before any cancer treatment. These receptors came from a female donor older than 55 with stage II lung adenocarcinoma.

This clone was recorded a few times. The J gene is TRBJ1-6, the V gene TRBV7-8, with 9 bases matching TRBD1. Germline V lookup: CDR1 SGHVS, CDR2 FQNEAQ. The CDR3 sequence is 17 residues long. After removal of 5 bases from V and 3 bases from J, the junction contained 8 bases not matched to a gene. Here the CDR3 DNA reads TGTGCCAGCAGCCTTGCCACAGGGGGCAACTATAATTCACCCCTCCACTTT. It is translated as CASSLATGGNYNSPLHF.

This clone is large. This chain links TRBV7-3 with TRBJ1-2, with 9 bases fitting TRBD1. The CDR3 length is 13 residues. Losses at the gene ends were 3 bases for V and 5 bases for J; bases not matched to a gene: 1. Germline V gene lookup returns CDR1 SGHTA and CDR2 FQGTGA. The CDR3 is CASSLTGGYGYTF. The CDR3 bases are TGTGCCAGCAGCTTGACAGGGGGTTATGGCTACACCTTC.

The rearrangement joins TRBV11-2 to TRBJ2-7; TRBD1 agrees at 12 bases. The length of the CDR3 is 15 residues. The ends lost 4 bases at V and 3 bases at J; junction bases unmatched: 4. Germline loops: CDR1 SGHAT, CDR2 FQNNGV. The CDR3 sequence is CASSSWDRGLYEQYF. CDR3 bases: TGTGCCAGCAGCTCCTGGGACAGGGGGCTCTACGAGCAGTACTTC.

This clone was seen once. The CDR3 DNA follows: TGTGCCAGCTCACCAATTGTCGGCGAGCAGTACTTC. This sequence encodes CASSPIVGEQYF. This chain links TRBV18 with TRBJ2-7; D unclear. The CDR3 length is 12 residues. V was pared by 2 bases and J by 6 bases, with 8 bases between. Germline V lookup: CDR1 KGHSH, CDR2 LQKENI.

V usage is TRBV15 and J usage is TRBJ2-5, with a weak D call TRBD2 (6 bases). Germline values: CDR1 LNHNV, CDR2 YYDKDF (reference sequence). This CDR3 contains 13 residues. V lost 3 bases, J lost 3 bases, and 8 bases lay in between. CDR3 region: CATSRGLKETQYF. The CDR3 nucleotides are TGTGCCACCAGCAGGGGACTTAAAGAGACCCAGTACTTC.

This sequence joins TRBV14 and TRBJ2-3; D uncertain. CDR1 SGHDN and CDR2 FVKESK come from the germline V gene. V lost 0 bases and J lost 4, with 11 bases in between. The CDR3 covers 15 residues. For the CDR3, the DNA is TGTGCCAGCAGCCAAGAGATGAGTGGCGCAGATACGCAGTATTTT. Translation: CASSQEMSGADTQYF.

This chain joins TRBV2 and TRBJ1-3; TRBD1 is a possible D gene (5 bases). V lost 7 bases to trimming and J lost 2 bases, with 9 bases between them. The CDR3 has 13 amino acids. Germline values: CDR1 SNHLY, CDR2 FYNNEI. The CDR3 loop is CASIREPGNTIYF. The CDR3 region has the DNA TGTGCCAGCATCAGGGAGCCTGGAAACACCATATATTTT.

J is TRBJ1-3 and V is TRBV7-9, with TRBD1 matching 9 bases. This CDR3 has 15 amino acids. With 5 bases clipped from V and 4 bases from J, the junction kept 6 bases outside the gene matches. The germline V gene encodes CDR1 SEHNR and CDR2 FQNEAQ (reference sequence). The CDR3 sequence is CASSITGGEGNTIYF. CDR3 in DNA: TGTGCCAGCAGCATAACAGGGGGCGAGGGAAACACCATATATTTT.

The V and J genes are TRBV6-5 and TRBJ1-1; TRBD1 matches at 8 bases. The CDR3 runs 15 residues. Trimming at V came to 6 bases and at J to 0 bases, leaving 6 bases not matched to a gene. CDR1 MNHEY and CDR2 SVGAGI come from the germline V gene. CDR3 sequence (DNA): TGTGCCAGCAGGAGCGACAGGGGAATGAACACTGAAGCTTTCTTT. Its protein is CASRSDRGMNTEAFF.

This rearrangement joins TRBV5-1 to TRBJ2-7; D gene unclear. Between the trimmed V and J ends, which lost 7 bases and 3 bases, there was a span of 11 bases. Looked up from germline, CDR1 is SGHRS and CDR2 is YFSETQ. The CDR3 covers 12 residues. The CDR3 here is CASSRSDYEQYF. The DNA of the CDR3 is TGCGCCAGCTCGCGGTCGGACTACGAGCAGTACTTC.

The CDR3 is CASSLAAGGKFF. The CDR3 coding sequence is TGTGCCAGCAGCTTAGCGGCAGGGGGCAAGTTCTTC. The chain carries TRBV7-9 and TRBJ2-1, with 8 bases aligning to TRBD1. V trimming: 0 bases; J trimming: 14 bases; junction bases outside the gene matches: 3. The CDR3 consists of 12 residues. CDR1 is SEHNR and CDR2 is FQNEAQ in the germline V gene (reference sequence).

The V and J genes are TRBV6-1 and TRBJ2-1; 11 positions match TRBD1. Unmatched junction bases numbered 11, after V lost 1 base and J lost 6 bases. Germline CDR1 and CDR2: MNHNS and SASEGT. There are 18 residues in the CDR3. The chain's CDR3 is CASSEGTGGAFGFNEQFF. CDR3 bases: TGTGCCAGCAGTGAAGGGACAGGGGGCGCATTTGGATTCAATGAGCAGTTCTTC.

This chain connects TRBV30 to TRBJ1-2; D is possibly TRBD1 (5 bases). This CDR3 spans 14 amino acids. Trimming left V 4 bases short and J 8 bases short, with 20 bases between. Per germline, CDR1 GTSNPN and CDR2 SVGIG (reference sequence). This CDR3 reads CAWTGRAKGGGYTF. Here the CDR3 DNA reads TGTGCCTGGACGGGCAGGGCGAAAGGAGGCGGCTACACCTTC.

This clone was counted only a few times. V gene TRBV30 combines with J gene TRBJ2-2; tentatively, D is TRBD2 (5 bases). The ends were cut back, 0 bases at V and 8 bases at J, with 16 bases in the middle. Germline-derived CDR1 and CDR2 are GTSNPN and SVGIG (reference sequence). This CDR3 spans 15 amino acids. The CDR3 DNA reads as TGTGCCTGGAGTGTAGCGACAACCTCGGGGGGGGAGCTGTTTTTT. Its translation: CAWSVATTSGGELFF.

The chain couples TRBV6-5 to TRBJ2-1; no reliable D call. CDR3 length: 13 residues. V was cut by 6 bases and J by 9 bases, with 15 bases left in between. Germline V gene sequence: CDR1 MNHEY, CDR2 SVGAGI. This CDR3 is CASRDPPLLEQFF. CDR3 coding DNA: TGTGCCAGCAGGGACCCCCCATTACTTGAGCAGTTCTTC.

This clone was counted a few times. The J gene is TRBJ2-5, the V gene TRBV30; D tentatively fits TRBD1 or TRBD2 (5 bases each). CDR1 and CDR2 from the germline V gene are GTSNPN and SVGIG (reference sequence). The CDR3 runs to 13 residues. The ends were cut back, 7 bases at V and 5 bases at J, with 17 bases in the middle. In DNA form, the CDR3 reads TGTGCCTCCTCGGGGCCCTTCCTCGAGACCCAGTACTTC. Protein product: CASSGPFLETQYF.

The chain employs TRBV30 and TRBJ1-5, with D possibly being TRBD1 (6 bases). Trimming took off 8 bases at V and 6 bases at J, with 17 bases between the two ends. Germline V lookup: CDR1 GTSNPN, CDR2 SVGIG (reference sequence). The CDR3 is 13 residues long. CDR3 sequence: CAQVAGGSQPQHF. The CDR3 bases are TGTGCCCAGGTTGCGGGGGGCTCTCAGCCCCAGCATTTT.

This chain links TRBV7-2 with TRBJ2-1; the match to TRBD2 covers 8 bases. The length of the CDR3 is 18 residues. The V and J ends lost 1 base and 0 bases, in that order; junction bases with no gene match: 8. Germline values: CDR1 SGHTA, CDR2 FQGNSA. DNA for the CDR3: TGTGCCAGCAGCTTAGGGGTTAGCGGGGCTTCCTCCTACAATGAGCAGTTCTTC. This sequence encodes CASSLGVSGASSYNEQFF.

V and J are TRBV11-3 and TRBJ2-7; D gene uncertain. The V and J ends lost 4 bases and 4 bases respectively, with 11 bases between them. Germline assignment: CDR1 SGHNT and CDR2 YENEEA. CDR3 size: 13 residues. CDR3 sequence (DNA): TGTGCCAGCAGCTCCTCCCCCAATTACGAGCAGTACTTC. It yields the protein CASSSSPNYEQYF.

The count of this clone is one. V usage is TRBV27 and J usage is TRBJ2-6; D is ambiguous. Between the trimmed V and J ends, which lost 3 bases and 2 bases, there was a span of 2 bases. Germline V gene sequence: CDR1 MNHEY, CDR2 SMNVEV (reference sequence). There are 13 residues in the CDR3. CDR3 bases: TGTGCCAGCAGTTTCCCTGGGGCCAACGTCCTGACTTTC. Protein product: CASSFPGANVLTF.

The chain couples TRBV5-8 to TRBJ1-4, with D possibly being TRBD1 (5 bases). Germline V gene lookup returns CDR1 SGHTS and CDR2 YDEGEE. CDR3 length: 15 residues. V was shortened by 4 bases and J by 5 bases, with 15 bases between the two germline ends. The CDR3 DNA reads TGTGCCAGCAGCCTCACTCCGGGGGAAAATGAAAAACTGTTTTTT. Translating gives CASSLTPGENEKLFF.

This clone has a single count. This rearrangement joins TRBV4-3 to TRBJ1-5; TRBD1 agrees at 9 bases. This CDR3 is 22 amino acids long. Germline-derived CDR1 and CDR2 are LGHNA and YSLEER. Losses at the gene ends were 3 bases for V and 6 bases for J; bases not matched to a gene: 27. For the CDR3, the DNA is TGCGCCAGCAGCCAGGATCTTTTCGCGGGACAGGGAAAAAAGTCGGCAGGTCAGCCCCAGCATTTT. Translated: CASSQDLFAGQGKKSAGQPQHF.